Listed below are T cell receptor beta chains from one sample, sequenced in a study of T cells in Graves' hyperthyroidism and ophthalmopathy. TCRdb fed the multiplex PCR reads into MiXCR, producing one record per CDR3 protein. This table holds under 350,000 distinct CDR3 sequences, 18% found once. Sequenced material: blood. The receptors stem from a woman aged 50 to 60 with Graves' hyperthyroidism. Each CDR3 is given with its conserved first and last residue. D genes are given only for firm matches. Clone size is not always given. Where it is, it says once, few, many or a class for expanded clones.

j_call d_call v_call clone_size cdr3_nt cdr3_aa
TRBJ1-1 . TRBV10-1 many TGCGCCAGCAGCGTTGGGGGGACGAACACTGAAGCTTTCTTT CASSVGGTNTEAFF
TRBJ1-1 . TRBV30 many TGTGCCTGGACTTCGATAGGGGTGAACACTGAAGCTTTCTTT CAWTSIGVNTEAFF
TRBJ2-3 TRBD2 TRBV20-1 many TGCAGTGCCGATAGCGGGGGAACAGATACGCAGTATTTT CSADSGGTDTQYF
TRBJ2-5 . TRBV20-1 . TGCAGTGCTAGAACACAAGAGACCCAGTACTTC CSARTQETQYF
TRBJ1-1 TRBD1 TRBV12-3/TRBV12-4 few TGTGCCAGCAGTAGACGACAGGGGGACACTGAAGCTTTCTTT CASSRRQGDTEAFF
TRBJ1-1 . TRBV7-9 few TGTGCCAGCAGCTTAACAGGGATGGACACTGAAGCTTTCTTT CASSLTGMDTEAFF
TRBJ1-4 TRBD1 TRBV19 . TGTGCCAGTAGTCCCGAGGGACAGAATAATGAAAAACTGTTTTTT CASSPEGQNNEKLFF
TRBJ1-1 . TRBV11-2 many TGTGCCAGCAGCCCTCGTTTCCCTCCAGGGAAGACTGAAGCTTTCTTT CASSPRFPPGKTEAFF
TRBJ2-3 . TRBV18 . TGTGCCAGCTCACCAGTATCGGGGATTGGGACAGATACGCAGTATTTT CASSPVSGIGTDTQYF
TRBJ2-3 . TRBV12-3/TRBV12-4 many TGTGCCAGCAGCCATCGAGCGGGCTTGACCGATACGCAGTATTTT CASSHRAGLTDTQYF
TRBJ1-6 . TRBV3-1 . TGTGCCAGCAGCCAAGTGAGGGCGATTTCACCCCTCCACTTT CASSQVRAISPLHF
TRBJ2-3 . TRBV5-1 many TGCGCCAGCAGCCAAGAGGAACCTTACACAGATACGCAGTATTTT CASSQEEPYTDTQYF
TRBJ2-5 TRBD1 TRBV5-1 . TGCGCCAGCAGCAAACAGGGGGCGTTAGGCGAGACCCAGTACTTC CASSKQGALGETQYF
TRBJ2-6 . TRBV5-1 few TGCGCCAGCAACAAAGTCGGTACTGGGGCCAACGTCCTGACTTTC CASNKVGTGANVLTF
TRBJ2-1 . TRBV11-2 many TGTGCCAGCAGCAACGACCGGCAGGAGCAGTTCTTC CASSNDRQEQFF
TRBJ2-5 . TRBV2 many TGTGCCAGCAGTGAACGGGGGGCGAGGGAGACCCAGTACTTC CASSERGARETQYF
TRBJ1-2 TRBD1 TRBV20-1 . TGCAGTGCTGGTGGGACAGGCACCTCCGGCTACACCTTC CSAGGTGTSGYTF
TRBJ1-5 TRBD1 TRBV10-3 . TGTGCCATCAGGACCGGGACAGGGGAAGGCCAGCCCCAGCATTTT CAIRTGTGEGQPQHF
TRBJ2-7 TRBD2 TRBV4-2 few TGTGCCAGCAGCCAAGATCGAGGGACTAGCGGGAGTTACGAGCAGTACTTC CASSQDRGTSGSYEQYF
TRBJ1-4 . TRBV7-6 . TGTGCCAGCAGTCTAGTGTCGCGGGGAGATGCAACTAATGAAAAACTGTTTTTT CASSLVSRGDATNEKLFF
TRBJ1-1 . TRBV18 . TGTGCCAGCTCGTTACAGGAAAGCACTGAAGCTTTCTTT CASSLQESTEAFF
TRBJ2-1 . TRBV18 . TGTGCCAGCTCACCACCAGAGTGGCTAGTCAGATCCAATGAGCAGTTCTTC CASSPPEWLVRSNEQFF
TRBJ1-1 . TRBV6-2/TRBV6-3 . TGTGCCAGCAGTTACTCGAGTCTGGGTGGCACTGAAGCTTTCTTT CASSYSSLGGTEAFF
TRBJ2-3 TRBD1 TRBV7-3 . TGTGCCAGCAACCTTGGGACAGGGATCAGCACAGATACGCAGTATTTT CASNLGTGISTDTQYF
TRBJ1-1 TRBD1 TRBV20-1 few TGCAGTGCGACAGGGGTGAACACTGAAGCTTTCTTT CSATGVNTEAFF
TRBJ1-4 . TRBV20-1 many TGCAGTGCTAGAGGTGAAAAACTGTTTTTT CSARGEKLFF
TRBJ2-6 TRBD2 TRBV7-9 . TGTGCCAGCAGCTCAGGACTAGCGGGAGGATCGTCTGGGGCCAACGTCCTGACTTTC CASSSGLAGGSSGANVLTF
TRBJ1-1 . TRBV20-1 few TGCAGTGCTAGAGATTGGCAGGAAACTGGGAACACTGAAGCTTTCTTT CSARDWQETGNTEAFF
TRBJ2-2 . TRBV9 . TGTGCCAGCAGCGTAGGAGGGCCCACCGGGGAGCTGTTTTTT CASSVGGPTGELFF
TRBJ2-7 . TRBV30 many TGTGCCTGGAGTGCCGGGGAGCCCTACGAGCAGTACTTC CAWSAGEPYEQYF
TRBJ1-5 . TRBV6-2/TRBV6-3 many TGTGCCAGCAGTTCCACCAATCAGCCCCAGCATTTT CASSSTNQPQHF
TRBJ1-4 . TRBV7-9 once TGTGCCAGGCTCAGGGAAGGGGGGAGACCAGCAACTAATGAAAAACTGTTTTTT CARLREGGRPATNEKLFF